The 22 T cell receptor beta chains given below trace back to one sample, sequenced in a study of blood T cell repertoires in COVID-19. Repertoires were generated with immunoSEQ multiplex PCR, while TCRdb's copy carries only in-frame clones and drops some. This table holds 200,000 to 250,000 clones, more than 85% found once. Sequenced material: PBMCs or T cells enriched from blood (not recorded which). These receptors were obtained from a woman aged 25 to 39 who had recovered from COVID-19.

Here the CDR3 reads CASSRGTGDYGYTF. The DNA for the CDR3 is TGTGCCAGCAGCCGAGGGACAGGGGACTATGGCTACACCTTC. This rearrangement joins TRBV7-9 to TRBJ1-2; 10 bases map to TRBD1. This CDR3 is built from 14 residues. Germline assignment: CDR1 SEHNR and CDR2 FQNEAQ (reference sequence). The V segment lost 5 bases and the J segment 3 bases; nucleotides outside the gene matches: 3.

The chain couples TRBV6-6 to TRBJ2-1, with 8 bases aligning to TRBD1. The CDR3 is made up of 14 amino acids. Germline-derived CDR1 and CDR2 are MNHNY and SVGAGI (reference sequence). Unmatched junction bases numbered 11, after V lost 6 bases and J lost 10 bases. The CDR3 sequence: CASRNRGAVREQFF. The CDR3 DNA reads as TGTGCCAGCAGAAACAGGGGGGCCGTCAGGGAGCAGTTCTTC.

The chain carries TRBV27 and TRBJ2-1, with 13 bases that match TRBD2. This CDR3 comprises 17 residues. CDR1 and CDR2 (germline): MNHEY, SMNVEV (reference sequence). Trimming took 4 bases from V and 4 from J; bases not matched to a gene: 7. The CDR3 region has the DNA TGTGCCAGCAGTTACGGGACTAGCGGGATAGGATACAATGAGCAGTTCTTC. Amino acids: CASSYGTSGIGYNEQFF.

The V gene is TRBV28, the J gene TRBJ1-4; 7 nucleotides align to TRBD1. V lost 6 bases, J lost 8 bases, and 0 bases stayed unmatched. Per the germline V gene, CDR1 is MDHEN and CDR2 is SYDVKM. CDR3 length: 11 amino acids. The CDR3 DNA reads as TGTGCCAGCAGGGGACAGGAAAAACTGTTTTTT. It specifies CASRGQEKLFF.

This clone was counted only a few times. The gene calls are TRBV3-1 (or the pseudogene TRBV3-2) and TRBJ1-1; tentative D call: TRBD1 (5 bases). Trimming took off 4 bases at V and 4 bases at J, with 16 bases between the two ends. Germline V gene data show CDR1 as LGHDT and CDR2 as YNNKEL (reference sequence). This CDR3 has 15 residues. The CDR3 protein is CASSRGVFEGTEAFF. The DNA of the CDR3 is TGTGCCAGCAGCCGGGGGGTCTTCGAGGGCACTGAAGCTTTCTTT.

A single count supports this clone. The chain combines TRBV2 with TRBJ2-3; 9 bases line up with TRBD1. CDR3 length equals 15 residues. Germline CDR1 is SNHLY and CDR2 is FYNNEI. V was clipped by 8 bases and J by 1 base; unmatched bases: 7. In nucleotides, the CDR3 is TGTGCCAGCTCCGTGGGACAGGGTGGCACAGATACGCAGTATTTT. It yields the protein CASSVGQGGTDTQYF.

The chain joins TRBV29-1 to TRBJ2-6; D remains unclear. CDR1 is SQVTM, CDR2 ANQGSEA, per germline. Trimming shortened V by 5 bases and J by 0 bases, and 14 bases separated the two germline ends. The CDR3 is 16 residues long. CDR3 amino acids: CSVPAGPNSGANVLTF. The CDR3 nucleotides are TGCAGCGTTCCCGCAGGCCCTAACTCTGGGGCCAACGTCCTGACTTTC.

The rearrangement uses TRBV19 and TRBJ1-2; 11 nucleotides align to TRBD1. Germline CDR1 and CDR2: LNHDA and SQIVND (reference sequence). V gave up 4 bases and J gave up 8 bases; unmatched junction bases: 6. The CDR3 has 14 residues. CDR3 DNA sequence: TGTGCCAGTAGTACCGGACAGGGGGCGAGAGGCTACACCTTC. Amino acids: CASSTGQGARGYTF.

J is TRBJ2-3 and V is TRBV10-3; D remains unclear. The CDR3 is 11 amino acids. Trimming left V 6 bases short and J 6 bases short, with 7 bases between. Germline loops: CDR1 ENHRY, CDR2 SYGVKD. In DNA form, the CDR3 reads TGTGCCATCAGAGGCGGCGATACGCAGTATTTT. It encodes CAIRGGDTQYF.

V is TRBV9 and J is TRBJ1-1, with D tentatively TRBD1 (5 bases). Trimming stripped 3 bases from V and 1 base from J, with 13 bases between. This CDR3 region has 15 residues. The germline CDR1 and CDR2 sequences are SGDLS and YYNGEE. CDR3 coding DNA: TGTGCCAGCAGCGCCGTACAGGTGGGGAACACTGAAGCTTTCTTT. Translated: CASSAVQVGNTEAFF.

To note about this clone: The same CDR3 is also encoded by other DNA sequences in this sample. The chain carries TRBV19 and TRBJ2-1; possible D gene TRBD1, 6 bases. This CDR3 spans 13 amino acids. The germline V gene encodes CDR1 LNHDA and CDR2 SQIVND (reference sequence). V was trimmed by 5 bases and J by 4 bases, leaving 9 bases between them. The CDR3, as DNA: TGTGCCAGTAGTTTCACAGGGTACAATGAGCAGTTCTTC. Protein sequence: CASSFTGYNEQFF.

The chain is built from TRBV19 and TRBJ2-7, with D maybe TRBD1 (6 bases). Looked up from germline, CDR1 is LNHDA and CDR2 is SQIVND (reference sequence). The CDR3 is 15 residues long. V was trimmed by 1 base and J by 3 bases, leaving 13 bases between them. CDR3 bases: TGTGCCAGTAGTATAGCTCAGGGGATGAGCTACGAGCAGTACTTC. Its protein is CASSIAQGMSYEQYF.

The V call is TRBV19, the J call TRBJ1-1, with 11 bases that match TRBD1. Germline CDR1 is LNHDA and CDR2 is SQIVND (reference sequence). V gave up 3 bases and J gave up 0 bases; unmatched junction bases: 9. CDR3 size: 18 residues. CDR3 nucleotide sequence: TGTGCCAGTAGTATTGGGACAGGGGGAGATCGGGTGAACACTGAAGCTTTCTTT. This codes for CASSIGTGGDRVNTEAFF.

The table lists this clone with a count of one. The CDR3 DNA follows: TGTGCCAGCAGTCCCCTCTCGTATACTAGCGGGGGACCGACCGGGGAGCTGTTTTTT. Protein product: CASSPLSYTSGGPTGELFF. The chain joins TRBV2 to TRBJ2-2; 11 nucleotides align to TRBD2. The germline gives CDR1 SNHLY, CDR2 FYNNEI. CDR3 length: 19 amino acids. V trimming: 5 bases; J trimming: 5 bases; junction bases outside the gene matches: 16. The entire variable domain, with the rest obtained from reference TRBV2 and TRBJ2-2, is as follows: EPEVTQTPSHQVTQMGQEVILRCVPISNHLYFYWYRQILGQKVEFLVSFYNNEISEKSEIFDDQFSVERPDGSNFTLKIRSTKLEDSAMYFCASSPLSYTSGGPTGELFFGEGSRLTVL.

CDR3 sequence (DNA): TGTGCCAGCAGCTCTTACCCCCGACAGGTTGAGACCCAGTACTTC. This translates into CASSSYPRQVETQYF. V gene TRBV7-9 combines with J gene TRBJ2-5; possible D gene TRBD1, 6 bases. This CDR3 is 15 amino acids long. With 4 bases removed from V and 5 bases from J, the gap between germline ends came to 17 bases. CDR1 is SEHNR and CDR2 is FQNEAQ in the germline V gene (reference sequence).

The gene calls are TRBV4-1 and TRBJ1-5; no firm D call. Germline V gives CDR1 MGHRA, CDR2 YSYEKL. The CDR3 sequence is 13 residues long. The V end was cut by 1 base, the J end by 4 bases, with 5 bases between. The CDR3 coding sequence is TGCGCCAGCAGCCAAGCTACTAATCAGCCCCAGCATTTT. The encoded protein is CASSQATNQPQHF.

Only one count was recorded for this clone. This chain uses TRBV28 with TRBJ1-2; TRBD1 might be the D (5 bases). CDR3 length equals 15 residues. CDR1 and CDR2 (germline): MDHEN, SYDVKM. Trimming stripped 6 bases from V and 0 bases from J, with 14 bases between. CDR3 loop: CASRTYRITNYGYTF. CDR3 sequence (DNA): TGTGCCAGCAGGACATACAGGATCACTAACTATGGCTACACCTTC.

The chain carries TRBV28 and TRBJ1-1; D is unresolved. The CDR3 contains 16 residues. Trimming cost V 2 bases and J 0 bases, with 13 bases left between them. Per the germline V gene, CDR1 is MDHEN and CDR2 is SYDVKM. DNA of the CDR3: TGTGCCAGCAGTTTAATGGAGAATGCGGTGAACACTGAAGCTTTCTTT. It encodes CASSLMENAVNTEAFF.

The chain has TRBV5-4 and TRBJ1-1, with a tentative D call TRBD1 (5 bases). This CDR3 is 13 amino acids long. Germline lookup yields CDR1 SGHNT and CDR2 YYREEE (reference sequence). Between the trimmed V and J ends, which lost 4 bases and 5 bases, there was a span of 12 bases. The CDR3: CASSGAWRTEAFF. CDR3 nucleotides: TGTGCCAGCAGCGGGGCCTGGCGGACTGAAGCTTTCTTT.

The CDR3 DNA is TGCGCCAGCAGCCTCCGGGACAGGGACACCGGGGAGCTGTTTTTT. Its protein product is CASSLRDRDTGELFF. The chain couples TRBV5-1 to TRBJ2-2, with 9 bases matching TRBD1. From germline, CDR1 is SGHRS and CDR2 YFSETQ. Trimming cost V 4 bases and J 3 bases; bases outside gene matches: 4. The CDR3 consists of 15 residues.

The chain employs TRBV9 and TRBJ1-4; possibly TRBD1 for D (5 bases). Trimming pared 3 bases from V and 11 bases from J, leaving 17 bases between. Germline V gene sequence: CDR1 SGDLS, CDR2 YYNGEE. The CDR3 has 14 amino acids. CDR3 DNA sequence: TGTGCCAGCAGCGAAACAGGAAAGACGAACAAACTGTTTTTT. Residues: CASSETGKTNKLFF.

The chain carries TRBV7-2 and TRBJ1-1; D is ambiguous. V dropped 1 base and J dropped 11 bases, with 11 bases sitting between them. CDR1 and CDR2 from the germline V gene are SGHTA and FQGNSA. The CDR3 covers 12 residues. The CDR3 DNA follows: TGTGCCAGCAGCTTAGATCGGCGGTGGGCTTTCTTT. Translating it yields CASSLDRRWAFF.